The 8 T cell receptor beta chains below all came from one sample that was sequenced in a study of OX40 agonist ivuxolimab in advanced cancers. Clones were sequenced by immunoSEQ multiplex PCR, and TCRdb holds only the in-frame ones, with some missing. The table has tens of thousands of clones, over 80% seen once. The source was CD4+ or CD8+ T cells sorted from blood, collected in a trial of the OX40 agonist ivuxolimab. These receptors all come from an adult with an advanced solid tumor such as melanoma, head and neck, liver or kidney cancer.

The CDR3 loop reads CSVESRTGGWTEAFF. CDR3 sequence (DNA): TGCAGCGTTGAATCGAGGACAGGGGGCTGGACTGAAGCTTTCTTT. V usage is TRBV29-1 and J usage is TRBJ1-1; 11 bases match TRBD1. The CDR3 has 15 amino acids. Looked up from germline, CDR1 is SQVTM and CDR2 is ANQGSEA. With V trimmed by 2 bases and J by 5 bases, 7 bases remained unmatched.

The chain couples TRBV4-1 to TRBJ1-1; no definite D call. Germline assignment: CDR1 MGHRA and CDR2 YSYEKL. The CDR3 sequence is 13 residues long. Trimming took 4 bases from V and 0 from J, leaving 6 bases between them. The CDR3 nucleotides read TGCGCCAGCAGCCGGGGTCTGAACACTGAAGCTTTCTTT. This gives the protein CASSRGLNTEAFF.

This chain links TRBV19 with TRBJ2-7; D may be TRBD1 or TRBD2 (5 bases each). Germline V CDR1 and CDR2: LNHDA, SQIVND (reference sequence). The CDR3 is 14 amino acids. The germline V and J ends were trimmed by 3 bases and 2 bases, with 11 bases remaining between them. The CDR3 sequence: CASSMGRGPYEQYF. DNA for the CDR3: TGTGCCAGTAGTATGGGCCGGGGCCCCTACGAGCAGTACTTC.

This clone appeared a single time. The chain has TRBV30 and TRBJ2-5; TRBD2 agrees at 13 bases. The DNA end is more similar to TRBJ2-7, so the J call may be wrong. There are 14 residues in the CDR3. CDR1 and CDR2 from the germline V gene are GTSNPN and SVGIG (reference sequence). The CDR3 sequence is CAWGLAGVSYEQYF. Here the CDR3 DNA reads TGTGCCTGGGGACTAGCGGGAGTGTCCTACGAGCAGTACTTC.

This chain links TRBV7-6 with TRBJ1-1; D uncertain. The CDR3 sequence is 14 residues long. The germline V gene has CDR1 SGHVS and CDR2 FNYEAQ. The V end lost 3 bases, the J end lost 0 bases, and 8 bases lay between the germline ends. CDR3 amino acids: CASSFNPMNTEAFF. The CDR3 DNA is TGTGCCAGCAGCTTTAACCCCATGAACACTGAAGCTTTCTTT.

This chain connects TRBV9 to TRBJ2-1; 8 positions agree with TRBD2. Germline CDR1 is SGDLS and CDR2 is YYNGEE. V lost 3 bases and J lost 6; bases outside the gene matches: 17. The CDR3 runs 18 residues. This CDR3 reads CASSASEREFMGTNEQFF. In DNA, the CDR3 is TGTGCCAGCAGCGCCAGTGAGCGGGAGTTTATGGGGACCAATGAGCAGTTCTTC.

The chain is built from TRBV19 and TRBJ2-5, with D hard to call. Deletions cut 6 bases from V and 0 bases from J, with 8 bases between. Germline values: CDR1 LNHDA, CDR2 SQIVND (reference sequence). This CDR3 comprises 13 residues. CDR3 in amino acids: CASSGDNQETQYF. The CDR3 DNA reads as TGTGCCAGTAGCGGCGACAACCAAGAGACCCAGTACTTC.

This clone showed up just once. The rearrangement uses TRBV27 and TRBJ1-5; D is uncertain. CDR1 is MNHEY, CDR2 SMNVEV, per germline (reference sequence). The CDR3 spans 12 residues. The ends were cut back, 3 bases at V and 6 bases at J, with 6 bases in the middle. Here the CDR3 DNA reads TGTGCCAGCAGTTTCACTGGTCAGCCCCAGCATTTT. Amino acid sequence: CASSFTGQPQHF.